This entry concerns a single TCR beta chain. The antigen is not known. The CDR3 length is 14 residues. Germline assignment: CDR1 SGHDT and CDR2 YYEEEE. These data originate in a study of cytomegalovirus exposure and HLA in healthy donors. PCR primers comprised 60 Vbeta and 13 Jbeta primers. Measured with immunoSEQ multiplex PCR; TCRdb has only the in-frame clones, and not every one. The table includes fewer than 250,000 clones, 70% to 85% detected once. Study-wide findings and caveats: The presence/absence work took it that sequencing depth was about the same across donors. Most of the CMV-associated TCR beta chains (in a later analysis) appeared to be HLA-restricted. The study listed under 200 cytomegalovirus-associated TCR beta chains.

The gene calls are TRBV5-6 and TRBJ2-5; the D gene is possibly TRBD2 (6 bases). The end of the DNA is better explained by TRBJ2-7, so the J call may be wrong. Sequencing was done on a sample of PBMCs. The TCR was taken from a male donor in good health and CMV-seronegative. CDR3 coding DNA: TGTGCCAGCAGCTTCCCGGGACTCACCTACGAGCAGTACTTC. Translating it yields CASSFPGLTYEQYF.